The 13 T cell receptor beta chains reported below all come from one sample, sequenced in a study of blood T cell repertoires in COVID-19 (TCRdb year 2020). The receptor library was made with the immunoSEQ multiplex PCR assay. TCRdb holds this immuneACCESS table with in-frame rearrangements only. Some clones are missing; in checked studies, unresolved V genes explain under half, and the rest has no known cause. In all, the sample holds roughly 100,000 clones, and 80% to 95% of those were seen once. The biggest ten clones account for around 2% of the sample. Sample: peripheral blood. The source is a woman in her fifties or sixties with COVID-19, enrolled during active disease.

The chain recombines TRBV19 with TRBJ1-5; D remains unclear. Germline values: CDR1 LNHDA, CDR2 SQIVND (reference sequence). CDR3 size: 12 residues. V lost 3 bases and J lost 2, with 2 bases in between. CDR3 protein: CASSIGNQPQHF. The CDR3 DNA reads as TGTGCCAGTAGTATCGGCAATCAGCCCCAGCATTTT.

The V gene is TRBV27, the J gene TRBJ1-6; TRBD1 is a possible D gene (6 bases). The CDR3 is 16 residues long. CDR1 and CDR2 (germline): MNHEY, SMNVEV (reference sequence). The ends were cut back, 5 bases at V and 6 bases at J, with 17 bases in the middle. CDR3 amino acids: CASSSLAGGLNSPLHF. CDR3 coding DNA: TGTGCCAGCAGTAGCCTAGCGGGGGGGCTTAATTCACCCCTCCACTTT.

The J gene is TRBJ2-7, the V gene TRBV30, with 7 bases matching TRBD1. This CDR3 contains 13 residues. The germline V gene has CDR1 GTSNPN and CDR2 SVGIG (reference sequence). V lost 0 bases and J lost 6; bases outside the gene matches: 5. The CDR3 sequence: CAWSVRRGREQYV. The CDR3 bases are TGTGCCTGGAGTGTACGAAGGGGGCGCGAGCAGTACGTC.

The chain recombines TRBV19 with TRBJ1-5, with a weak D call TRBD1 (5 bases). The V and J ends lost 1 base and 5 bases respectively, with 12 bases between them. CDR3 length equals 15 residues. The germline CDR1 and CDR2 sequences are LNHDA and SQIVND (reference sequence). CDR3 nucleotides: TGTGCCAGTAGTATAGTCGGCACGGGGGATCAGCCCCAGCATTTT. This encodes CASSIVGTGDQPQHF.

The chain joins TRBV6-5 to TRBJ2-5, with 8 bases fitting TRBD2. Looked up from germline, CDR1 is MNHEY and CDR2 is SVGAGI. This CDR3 is 15 amino acids long. Trimming took 7 bases from V and 3 from J; bases not matched to a gene: 10. The CDR3 DNA sequence: TGTGCCAGCAAACCAGCGGGGGTAGCAAAAGAGACCCAGTACTTC. This codes for CASKPAGVAKETQYF.

The V call is TRBV3-1 (or the pseudogene TRBV3-2), the J call TRBJ1-6; 7 bases match TRBD1. This CDR3 contains 15 residues. V shed 4 bases and J 9 bases; nucleotides not matched to a gene: 9. Germline values: CDR1 LGHDT, CDR2 YNNKEL (reference sequence). In nucleotides, the CDR3 is TGTGCCAGCAGCCTTCAACAGGGGAGTCGTTCACCCCTCCACTTT. This codes for CASSLQQGSRSPLHF.

The rearrangement links TRBV30 to TRBJ1-2, with 7 bases matching TRBD1. CDR3 length: 16 residues. Germline CDR1 reads GTSNPN; CDR2 reads SVGIG (reference sequence). V dropped 0 bases and J dropped 2; count of bases not matched to a gene: 9. CDR3 amino acids: CAWSVGTVPLNYGYTF. In DNA form, the CDR3 reads TGTGCCTGGAGTGTAGGGACAGTCCCGCTAAACTATGGCTACACCTTC.

This clone has only a few counts. DNA for the CDR3: TGTGCCAGCAGTCACTACAGGGATGACTATGGCTACACCTTC. This translates into CASSHYRDDYGYTF. The V and J genes are TRBV27 and TRBJ1-2, with a tentative D call TRBD1 (6 bases). CDR1 and CDR2 from the germline V gene are MNHEY and SMNVEV (reference sequence). Trimming took off 5 bases at V and 3 bases at J, with 13 bases between the two ends. CDR3 length equals 14 residues.

The gene calls are TRBV6-6 and TRBJ1-2; 8 bases map to TRBD1. Unmatched junction bases numbered 4, after V lost 4 bases and J lost 0 bases. Germline values: CDR1 MNHNY, CDR2 SVGAGI (reference sequence). This CDR3 is 15 amino acids long. The CDR3, as DNA: TGTGCCAGCAGTTCCCCGGACAGGGCTAACTATGGCTACACCTTC. This gives the protein CASSSPDRANYGYTF.

This chain uses TRBV3-1 (or the pseudogene TRBV3-2) with TRBJ1-3; no reliable D call. The CDR3 loop spans 14 amino acids. Germline CDR1 and CDR2: LGHDT and YNNKEL (reference sequence). With 6 bases removed from V and 4 bases from J, the gap between germline ends came to 13 bases. The CDR3 spells CASSPTPTGNTIYF. The CDR3 nucleotides are TGTGCCAGCAGTCCAACCCCAACAGGAAACACCATATATTTT.

The chain combines TRBV6-6 with TRBJ1-6; no clear D gene. This CDR3 region has 17 residues. Per the germline V gene, CDR1 is MNHNY and CDR2 is SVGAGI (reference sequence). V lost 6 bases, J lost 0 bases, and 15 bases lay in between. The CDR3 loop reads CASSRRIGVSYNSPLHF. CDR3 nucleotides: TGTGCCAGCAGCCGACGAATTGGAGTCTCCTATAATTCACCCCTCCACTTT.

The CDR3 DNA reads as TGCGCCAGCAGCTTGGAAACAGGGAGCACTGAAGCTTTCTTT. Encoded protein: CASSLETGSTEAFF. The chain joins TRBV5-1 to TRBJ1-1, with D possibly matching TRBD1 (6 bases). Germline CDR1 reads SGHRS; CDR2 reads YFSETQ. The length of the CDR3 is 14 residues. Trimming stripped 0 bases from V and 4 bases from J, with 10 bases between.

The rearrangement uses TRBV7-8 and TRBJ1-3; TRBD1 agrees at 12 bases. The germline V gene has CDR1 SGHVS and CDR2 FQNEAQ. This CDR3 contains 18 residues. V lost 5 bases, J lost 0 bases, and 8 bases stayed unmatched. CDR3 in amino acids: CASSTRDRGLLSGNTIYF. The CDR3 DNA reads as TGTGCCAGCAGCACCAGGGACAGGGGGCTTCTCTCTGGAAACACCATATATTTT.